A selection of T cell receptor beta chains follows, all from one sample in a study of shared clonotypes between healthy human individuals. Here immunoSEQ multiplex PCR was the method, and the copy in TCRdb shows in-frame clones only, minus some. Of about 980,000 clones listed, about 80% are singletons. Material: memory CD4+ T cells sorted from blood. Receptors originate from a man between 18 and 29 years old in good health. Each CDR3 is given with its conserved first and last residue. Each record gives: CDR3 DNA, CDR3 protein, J gene, D gene, clone size, V gene. The D gene is left open where the match is weak. Clone size is not always given. Where it is, it says once, few, many or a class for expanded clones.

DNA: TGTGCCAGCAGTTCTCCGACAGGGTGGACTGAAGCTTTCTTT
CDR3: CASSSPTGWTEAFF
J: TRBJ1-1
D: TRBD1
size: -
V: TRBV6-6

DNA: TGTGCCAGCAGCCGTGGGGCAGGGGTGGCTTACACTGAAGCTTTCTTT
CDR3: CASSRGAGVAYTEAFF
J: TRBJ1-1
D: -
size: -
V: TRBV11-2

DNA: TGTGCCAGCAGCCTAGGGGGCCCCTACGAGCAGTACTTC
CDR3: CASSLGGPYEQYF
J: TRBJ2-7
D: TRBD1
size: -
V: TRBV6-5

DNA: TGTGCCACCAGCAGAGATCTCGACGGCAACTACGAGCAGTACTTC
CDR3: CATSRDLDGNYEQYF
J: TRBJ2-7
D: -
size: -
V: TRBV15

DNA: TGTGCCAGCAGTGACTTCTCAGGGTTTGTGAAGACTAACTATGGCTACACCTTC
CDR3: CASSDFSGFVKTNYGYTF
J: TRBJ1-2
D: -
size: -
V: TRBV6-1

DNA: TGTGCCAGCAGCCCCCCCGCCGAGACCCAGTACTTC
CDR3: CASSPPAETQYF
J: TRBJ2-5
D: -
size: -
V: TRBV7-9

DNA: TGTGCCAGCAGCTTCTACTCGGGGGACTCTGGGGCCAACGTCCTGACTTTC
CDR3: CASSFYSGDSGANVLTF
J: TRBJ2-6
D: -
size: -
V: TRBV5-8

DNA: TGTGCCAGCAGCTTACACAGCGGGAGTGGGACAGATACGCAGTATTTT
CDR3: CASSLHSGSGTDTQYF
J: TRBJ2-3
D: TRBD2
size: -
V: TRBV7-2

DNA: TGTGCCAGCAGCTTAGGAGGGACAGTGCTTACCTACGAGCAGTACTTC
CDR3: CASSLGGTVLTYEQYF
J: TRBJ2-7
D: TRBD1
size: -
V: TRBV7-6

DNA: TGTGCCAGCAGCCCCTACGGGGAGAACACTGAAGCTTTCTTT
CDR3: CASSPYGENTEAFF
J: TRBJ1-1
D: -
size: -
V: TRBV11-3

DNA: TGTGCCCCCGGTGGGGGAAGGACTGAAGCTTTCTTT
CDR3: CAPGGGRTEAFF
J: TRBJ1-1
D: -
size: -
V: TRBV19

DNA: TGCGCCAGCAGTGTTAGCTACCCAGATACGCAGTATTTT
CDR3: CASSVSYPDTQYF
J: TRBJ2-3
D: -
size: -
V: TRBV10-2

DNA: TGCGCCAGCAGCCTTACACTGGGGATTTCACCCCTCCACTTT
CDR3: CASSLTLGISPLHF
J: TRBJ1-6
D: -
size: -
V: TRBV5-1

DNA: TGTGCCAGCAGCCAAAAAGGGACAGGGAGAGGACGCGAGCAGTACTTC
CDR3: CASSQKGTGRGREQYF
J: TRBJ2-7
D: TRBD1
size: -
V: TRBV11-2

DNA: TGTGCCAGCAGCTTAGACTTGACAGGGGGGACCTACGAGCAGTACTTC
CDR3: CASSLDLTGGTYEQYF
J: TRBJ2-7
D: TRBD1
size: -
V: TRBV4-2

DNA: TGTGCCAGTAGTACGGCGGGAGCTAACGAGCAGTACTTC
CDR3: CASSTAGANEQYF
J: TRBJ2-7
D: TRBD2
size: -
V: TRBV19

DNA: TGTGCCAGCACCGCGGGAGGGGGCTGGGGTGAGCAGTTCTTC
CDR3: CASTAGGGWGEQFF
J: TRBJ2-1
D: TRBD2
size: -
V: TRBV5-6

DNA: TGTGCCTGGAGTTCCGGGATAGACAGTACCTATAGCAATCAGCCCCAGCATTTT
CDR3: CAWSSGIDSTYSNQPQHF
J: TRBJ1-5
D: -
size: -
V: TRBV30

DNA: TGTGCCAGCCATTTCGGGACTCACAATGAGCAGTTCTTC
CDR3: CASHFGTHNEQFF
J: TRBJ2-1
D: -
size: -
V: TRBV6-6

DNA: TGTGCCAGCAGCCAACTACTAGGAGGAGACTATGGCTACACCTTC
CDR3: CASSQLLGGDYGYTF
J: TRBJ1-2
D: -
size: -
V: TRBV14

DNA: TGTGCCAGTAGTATAGGGGCCAGACAAAATGAAAAACTGTTTTTT
CDR3: CASSIGARQNEKLFF
J: TRBJ1-4
D: -
size: -
V: TRBV19

DNA: TGTGCCAGCAGCTTAGCCCCCGCGGGCGAGCAGTACTTC
CDR3: CASSLAPAGEQYF
J: TRBJ2-7
D: -
size: -
V: TRBV7-2

DNA: TGCGCCAGCAGCTTGGCCGAGAATCAGCCCCAGCATTTT
CDR3: CASSLAENQPQHF
J: TRBJ1-5
D: -
size: -
V: TRBV5-1

DNA: TGTGCCAGCAGTCCCCCCCAGGTTTATAGCAATCAGCCCCAGCATTTT
CDR3: CASSPPQVYSNQPQHF
J: TRBJ1-5
D: -
size: -
V: TRBV27

DNA: TGCGCCAGCAGCCAAGGAGAAGGAGTGGGGGGGGCCAAAAACATTCAGTACTTC
CDR3: CASSQGEGVGGAKNIQYF
J: TRBJ2-4
D: TRBD2
size: -
V: TRBV4-1

DNA: TGCGCCAGCAGCTCGGCAGGGGCTTACACAGATACGCAGTATTTT
CDR3: CASSSAGAYTDTQYF
J: TRBJ2-3
D: -
size: -
V: TRBV5-1

DNA: TGTGCCAGCAGTAACAGGCCGACCGGGGAGCTGTTTTTT
CDR3: CASSNRPTGELFF
J: TRBJ2-2
D: -
size: once
V: TRBV25-1

DNA: TGTGCCAGCAAAGGACGAGGACTAGCCGCAGAGACCCAGTACTTC
CDR3: CASKGRGLAAETQYF
J: TRBJ2-5
D: TRBD2
size: -
V: TRBV2

DNA: TGTGCCAGCAGTCCTAAAAACACTGAAGCTTTCTTT
CDR3: CASSPKNTEAFF
J: TRBJ1-1
D: -
size: -
V: TRBV6-6

DNA: TGCAGCGCTATGACAGGGAGCTCCTACGAGCAGTACTTC
CDR3: CSAMTGSSYEQYF
J: TRBJ2-7
D: TRBD1
size: -
V: TRBV29-1

DNA: TGTGCCAGCAGCTTTGTTCCGGGCCCCTACGAGCAGTACTTC
CDR3: CASSFVPGPYEQYF
J: TRBJ2-7
D: -
size: once
V: TRBV5-6

DNA: TGCGCCAGCAGCTCGGACAGGGTTGTAAGGTACTTC
CDR3: CASSSDRVVRYF
J: TRBJ2-4
D: TRBD1
size: -
V: TRBV5-1

DNA: TGTGCCAGCAGCAAAGAGGGGGGATTGGGATATGGCTACACCTTC
CDR3: CASSKEGGLGYGYTF
J: TRBJ1-2
D: -
size: -
V: TRBV7-9

DNA: TGTGCCAGCAGTTCGGCCGGGTCTAACACCGGGGAGCTGTTTTTT
CDR3: CASSSAGSNTGELFF
J: TRBJ2-2
D: -
size: -
V: TRBV6-5

DNA: TGTGCCAGCGTTCCCGACAGGGGCGATAACTATGGCTACACCTTC
CDR3: CASVPDRGDNYGYTF
J: TRBJ1-2
D: TRBD1
size: -
V: TRBV2

DNA: TGTGCCAGCAGACCACGGGGGGATCAGCCCCAGCATTTT
CDR3: CASRPRGDQPQHF
J: TRBJ1-5
D: -
size: -
V: TRBV6-5

DNA: TGTGCCAGCAGTTCCAGGGGGGTTGTTGGCTACACCTTC
CDR3: CASSSRGVVGYTF
J: TRBJ1-2
D: TRBD1
size: -
V: TRBV7-2

DNA: TGTGCCAGCAGCCCCCGACAGATTAACTATGGCTACACCTTC
CDR3: CASSPRQINYGYTF
J: TRBJ1-2
D: -
size: -
V: TRBV7-3

DNA: TGCGCCAGCAGCTTCAGCGGTCAGGGGGTCGGGGAGCTGTTTTTT
CDR3: CASSFSGQGVGELFF
J: TRBJ2-2
D: TRBD1
size: -
V: TRBV5-1

DNA: TGTGCCAGCAGCCCCGAAGTAGGGACTAGAGCTTCCGGGGAGCTGTTTTTT
CDR3: CASSPEVGTRASGELFF
J: TRBJ2-2
D: TRBD2
size: once
V: TRBV7-2

DNA: TGTGCCAGCAGGGGGGCGGGTGGAAACACCATATATTTT
CDR3: CASRGAGGNTIYF
J: TRBJ1-3
D: -
size: many
V: TRBV27

DNA: TGCGCCAGCAGCGCCGGGGCAGATTCAACTAATGAAAAACTGTTTTTT
CDR3: CASSAGADSTNEKLFF
J: TRBJ1-4
D: -
size: -
V: TRBV5-1